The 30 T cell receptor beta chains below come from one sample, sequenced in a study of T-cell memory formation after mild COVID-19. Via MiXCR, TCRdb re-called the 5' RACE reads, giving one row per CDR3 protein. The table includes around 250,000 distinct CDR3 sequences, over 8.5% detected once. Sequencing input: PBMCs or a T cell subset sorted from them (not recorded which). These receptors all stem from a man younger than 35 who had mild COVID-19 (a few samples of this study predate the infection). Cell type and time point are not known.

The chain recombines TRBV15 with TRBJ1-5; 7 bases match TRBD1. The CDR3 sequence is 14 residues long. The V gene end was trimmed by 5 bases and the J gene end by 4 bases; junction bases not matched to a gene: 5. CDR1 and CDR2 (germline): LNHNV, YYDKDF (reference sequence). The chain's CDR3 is CATSGDSLNQPQHF. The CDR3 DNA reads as TGTGCCACCAGCGGGGACAGTTTAAATCAGCCCCAGCATTTT.

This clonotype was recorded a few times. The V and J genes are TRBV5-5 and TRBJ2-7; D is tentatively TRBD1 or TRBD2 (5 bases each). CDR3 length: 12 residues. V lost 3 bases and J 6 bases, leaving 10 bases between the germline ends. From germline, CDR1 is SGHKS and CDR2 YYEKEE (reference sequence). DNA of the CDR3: TGTGCCAGCAGCTCCGGGGCCCCCGAGCAGTACGTC. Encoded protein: CASSSGAPEQYV.

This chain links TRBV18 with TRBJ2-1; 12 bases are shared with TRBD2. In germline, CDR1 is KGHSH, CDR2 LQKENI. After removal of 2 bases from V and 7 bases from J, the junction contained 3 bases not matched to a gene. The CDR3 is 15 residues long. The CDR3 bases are TGTGCCAGCTCACCAGGGACTAGCGGGCGGAATGAGCAGTTCTTC. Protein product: CASSPGTSGRNEQFF.

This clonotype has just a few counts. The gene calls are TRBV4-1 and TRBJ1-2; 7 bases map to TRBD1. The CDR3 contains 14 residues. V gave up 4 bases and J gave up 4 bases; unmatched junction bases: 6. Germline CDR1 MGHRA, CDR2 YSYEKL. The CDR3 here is CASSRDDRVYGYTF. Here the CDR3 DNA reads TGCGCCAGCAGCCGGGACGACAGGGTCTATGGCTACACCTTC.

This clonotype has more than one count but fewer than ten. The CDR3 DNA follows: TGCAGTGCTAGTCAGGGACTAGCGGGGCGAGAGACCCAGTACTTC. It translates to CSASQGLAGRETQYF. This chain joins TRBV20-1 and TRBJ2-5; 13 nucleotides align to TRBD2. The CDR3 covers 15 residues. Trimming removed 3 bases from V and 4 bases from J; junction bases left unmatched: 5. The germline V gene has CDR1 DFQATT and CDR2 SNEGSKA (reference sequence).

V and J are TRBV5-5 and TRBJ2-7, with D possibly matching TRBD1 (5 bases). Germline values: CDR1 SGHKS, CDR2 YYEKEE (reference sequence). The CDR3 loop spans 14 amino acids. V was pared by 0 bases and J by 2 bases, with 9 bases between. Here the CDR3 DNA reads TGTGCCAGCAGCTTGGTCGGCAGGGCCTACGAGCAGTACGTC. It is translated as CASSLVGRAYEQYV.

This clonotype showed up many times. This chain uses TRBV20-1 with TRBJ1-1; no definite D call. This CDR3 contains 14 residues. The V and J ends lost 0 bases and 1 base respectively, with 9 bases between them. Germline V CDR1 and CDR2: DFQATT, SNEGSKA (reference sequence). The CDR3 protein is CSARDPGKNTEAFF. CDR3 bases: TGCAGTGCTAGAGATCCAGGAAAGAACACTGAAGCTTTCTTT.

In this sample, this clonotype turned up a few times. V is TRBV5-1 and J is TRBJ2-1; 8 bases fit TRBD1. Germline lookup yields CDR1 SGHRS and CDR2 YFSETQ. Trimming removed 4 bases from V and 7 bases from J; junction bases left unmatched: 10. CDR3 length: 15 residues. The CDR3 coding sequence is TGCGCCAGCAGCCTAAGGACAGGGAACGGGAATGAGCAGTTCTTC. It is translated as CASSLRTGNGNEQFF.

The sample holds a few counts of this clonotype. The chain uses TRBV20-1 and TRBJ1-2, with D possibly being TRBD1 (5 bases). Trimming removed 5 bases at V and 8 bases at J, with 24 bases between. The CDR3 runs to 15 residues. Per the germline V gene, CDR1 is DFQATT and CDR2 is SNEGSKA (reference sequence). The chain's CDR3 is CSARRTEEGKGGYTF. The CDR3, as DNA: TGCAGTGCTCGACGGACGGAAGAGGGGAAAGGAGGCTACACCTTC.

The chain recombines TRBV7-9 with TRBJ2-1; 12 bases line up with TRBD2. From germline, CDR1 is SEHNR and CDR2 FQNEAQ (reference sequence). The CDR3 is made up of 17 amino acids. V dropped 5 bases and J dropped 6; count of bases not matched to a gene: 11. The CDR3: CASSPRTSGVGGNEQFF. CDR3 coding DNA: TGTGCCAGCAGCCCCCGGACTAGCGGGGTTGGGGGCAATGAGCAGTTCTTC. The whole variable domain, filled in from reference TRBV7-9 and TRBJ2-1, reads DTGVSQNPRHKITKRGQNVTFRCDPISEHNRLYWYRQTLGQGPEFLTYFQNEAQLEKSRLLSDRFSAERPKGSFSTLEIQRTEQGDSAMYLCASSPRTSGVGGNEQFFGPGTRLTVL.

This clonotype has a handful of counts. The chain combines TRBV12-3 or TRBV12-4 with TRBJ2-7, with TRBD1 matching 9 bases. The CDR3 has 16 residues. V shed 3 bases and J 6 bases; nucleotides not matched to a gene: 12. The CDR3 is CASSFGGPDRGAEQYF. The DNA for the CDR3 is TGTGCCAGCAGTTTCGGGGGGCCCGACAGGGGGGCCGAGCAGTACTTC.

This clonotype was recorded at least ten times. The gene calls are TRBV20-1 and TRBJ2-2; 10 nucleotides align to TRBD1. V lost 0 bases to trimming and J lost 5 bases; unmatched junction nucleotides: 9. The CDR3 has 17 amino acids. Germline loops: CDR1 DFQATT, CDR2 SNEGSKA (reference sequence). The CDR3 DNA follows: TGCAGTGCTAGAGATCGGGTCGGGACAGGGGTGACCGGGGAGCTGTTTTTT. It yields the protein CSARDRVGTGVTGELFF.

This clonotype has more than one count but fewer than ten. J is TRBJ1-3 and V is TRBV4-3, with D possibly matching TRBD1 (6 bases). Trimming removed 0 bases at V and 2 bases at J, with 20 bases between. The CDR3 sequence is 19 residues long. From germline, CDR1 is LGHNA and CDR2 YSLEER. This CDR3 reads CASSQDVPAGVGTGNTIYF. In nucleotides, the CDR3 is TGCGCCAGCAGCCAAGATGTCCCGGCAGGGGTTGGAACTGGAAACACCATATATTTT.

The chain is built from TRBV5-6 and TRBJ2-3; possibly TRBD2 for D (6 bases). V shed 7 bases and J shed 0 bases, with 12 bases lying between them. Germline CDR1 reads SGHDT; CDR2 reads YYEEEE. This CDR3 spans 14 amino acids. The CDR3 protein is CASLFGGSTDTQYF. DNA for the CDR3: TGTGCCAGCCTTTTTGGGGGGAGCACAGATACGCAGTATTTT.

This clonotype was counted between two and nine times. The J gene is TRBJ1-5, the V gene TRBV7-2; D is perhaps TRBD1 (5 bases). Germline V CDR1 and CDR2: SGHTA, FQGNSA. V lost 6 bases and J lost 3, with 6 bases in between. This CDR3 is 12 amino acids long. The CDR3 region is CASRGDNQPQHF. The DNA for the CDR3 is TGTGCCAGCAGGGGGGACAATCAGCCCCAGCATTTT.

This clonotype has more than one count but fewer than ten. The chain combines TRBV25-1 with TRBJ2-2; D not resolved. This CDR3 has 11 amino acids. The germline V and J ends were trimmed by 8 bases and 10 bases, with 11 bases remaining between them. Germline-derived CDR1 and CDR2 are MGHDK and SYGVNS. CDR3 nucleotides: TGTGCCAGCTTATCAAAAAAGGAGCTGTTTTTT. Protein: CASLSKKELFF.

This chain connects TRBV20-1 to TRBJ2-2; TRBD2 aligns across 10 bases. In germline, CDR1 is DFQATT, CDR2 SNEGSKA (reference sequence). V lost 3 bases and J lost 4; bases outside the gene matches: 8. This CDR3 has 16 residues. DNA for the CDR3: TGCAGTGCTAGCTCTAGCGGGGGTTCGGGCACCGGGGAGCTGTTTTTT. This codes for CSASSSGGSGTGELFF.

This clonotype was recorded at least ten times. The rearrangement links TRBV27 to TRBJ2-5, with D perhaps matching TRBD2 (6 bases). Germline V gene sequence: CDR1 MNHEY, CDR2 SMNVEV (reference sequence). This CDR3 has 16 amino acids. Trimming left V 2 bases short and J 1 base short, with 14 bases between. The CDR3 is CASSLGLRGIQETQYF. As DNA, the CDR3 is TGTGCCAGCAGTTTAGGGCTGCGGGGTATCCAAGAGACCCAGTACTTC.

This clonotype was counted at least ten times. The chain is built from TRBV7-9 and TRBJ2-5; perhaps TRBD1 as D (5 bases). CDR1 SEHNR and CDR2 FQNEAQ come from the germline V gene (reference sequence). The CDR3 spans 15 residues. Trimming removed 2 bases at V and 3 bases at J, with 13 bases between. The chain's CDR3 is CASSLPGNLKETQYF. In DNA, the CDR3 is TGTGCCAGCAGCTTACCAGGGAACCTTAAAGAGACCCAGTACTTC.

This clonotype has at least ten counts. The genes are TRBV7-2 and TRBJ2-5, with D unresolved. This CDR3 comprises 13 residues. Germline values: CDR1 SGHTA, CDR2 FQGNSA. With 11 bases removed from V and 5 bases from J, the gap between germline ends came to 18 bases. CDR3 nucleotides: TGTGCCCCACGGCCGCTTCTGGCGGAGACCCAGTACTTC. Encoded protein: CAPRPLLAETQYF.

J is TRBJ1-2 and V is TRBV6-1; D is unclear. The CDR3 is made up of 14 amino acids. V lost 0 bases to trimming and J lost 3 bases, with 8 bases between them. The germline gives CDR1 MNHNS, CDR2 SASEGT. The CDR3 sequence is CASSEASGYYGYTF. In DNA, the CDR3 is TGTGCCAGCAGTGAAGCCTCCGGCTACTATGGCTACACCTTC.

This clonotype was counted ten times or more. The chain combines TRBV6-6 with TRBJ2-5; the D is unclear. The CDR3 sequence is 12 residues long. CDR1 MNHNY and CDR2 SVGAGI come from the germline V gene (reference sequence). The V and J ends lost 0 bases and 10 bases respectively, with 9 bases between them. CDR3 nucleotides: TGTGCCAGCAGTTACTCTCCCCCTCTCCAGTACTTC. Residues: CASSYSPPLQYF.

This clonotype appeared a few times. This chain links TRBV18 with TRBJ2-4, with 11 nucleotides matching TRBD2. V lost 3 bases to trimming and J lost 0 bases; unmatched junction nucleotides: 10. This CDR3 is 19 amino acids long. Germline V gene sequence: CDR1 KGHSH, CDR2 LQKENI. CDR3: CASSPTTSGGFLAKNIQYF. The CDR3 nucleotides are TGTGCCAGCTCACCGACAACTAGCGGGGGATTCCTAGCCAAAAACATTCAGTACTTC. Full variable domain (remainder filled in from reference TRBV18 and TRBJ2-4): NAGVMQNPRHLVRRRGQEARLRCSPMKGHSHVYWYRQLPEEGLKFMVYLQKENIIDESGMPKERFSAEFPKEGPSILRIQQVVRGDSAAYFCASSPTTSGGFLAKNIQYFGAGTRLSVL.

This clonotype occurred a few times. The CDR3: CASSPGGLGYGYTF. In nucleotides, the CDR3 is TGTGCCAGCAGCCCCGGGGGCCTAGGCTATGGCTACACCTTC. The genes are TRBV11-2 and TRBJ1-2; maybe TRBD1 (6 bases). V lost 5 bases and J lost 4, with 14 bases in between. CDR3 size: 14 residues. In germline, CDR1 is SGHAT, CDR2 FQNNGV. The full variable domain, rest sourced from reference TRBV11-2 and TRBJ1-2, is EAGVAQSPRYKIIEKRQSVAFWCNPISGHATLYWYQQILGQGPKLLIQFQNNGVVDDSQLPKDRFSAERLKGVDSTLKIQPAKLEDSAVYLCASSPGGLGYGYTFGSGTRLTVV.

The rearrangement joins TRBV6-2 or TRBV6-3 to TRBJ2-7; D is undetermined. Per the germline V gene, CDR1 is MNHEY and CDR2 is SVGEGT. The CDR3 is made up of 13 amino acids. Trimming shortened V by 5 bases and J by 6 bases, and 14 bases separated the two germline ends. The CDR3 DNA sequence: TGTGCCAGCAGTAAAAACCCGGAAGGCGAGCAGTACGTC. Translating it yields CASSKNPEGEQYV.

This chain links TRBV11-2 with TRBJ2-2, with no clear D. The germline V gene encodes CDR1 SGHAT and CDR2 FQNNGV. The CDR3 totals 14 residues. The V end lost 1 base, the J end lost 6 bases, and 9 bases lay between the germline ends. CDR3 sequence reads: CASSLALGSGELFF. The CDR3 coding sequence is TGTGCCAGCAGCTTAGCTCTGGGTTCCGGGGAGCTGTTTTTT.

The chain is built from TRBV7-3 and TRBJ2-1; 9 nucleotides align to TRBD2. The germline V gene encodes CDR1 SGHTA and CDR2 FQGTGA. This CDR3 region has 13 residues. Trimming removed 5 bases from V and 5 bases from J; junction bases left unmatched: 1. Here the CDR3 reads CASSRTSDNEQFF. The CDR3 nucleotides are TGTGCCAGCAGCAGGACTAGCGACAATGAGCAGTTCTTC.

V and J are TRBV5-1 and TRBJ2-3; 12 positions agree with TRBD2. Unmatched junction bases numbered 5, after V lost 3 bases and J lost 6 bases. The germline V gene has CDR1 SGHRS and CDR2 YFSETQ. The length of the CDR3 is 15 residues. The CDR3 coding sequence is TGCGCCAGCAGCTCACTAGCGGGGGGCCGGGATACGCAGTATTTT. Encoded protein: CASSSLAGGRDTQYF.

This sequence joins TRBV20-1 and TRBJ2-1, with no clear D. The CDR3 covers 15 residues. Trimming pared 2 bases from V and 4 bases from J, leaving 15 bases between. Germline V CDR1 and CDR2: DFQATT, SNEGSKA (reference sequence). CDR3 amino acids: CSARPAMGLYNEQFF. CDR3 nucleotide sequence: TGCAGTGCTAGACCCGCTATGGGATTATACAATGAGCAGTTCTTC.

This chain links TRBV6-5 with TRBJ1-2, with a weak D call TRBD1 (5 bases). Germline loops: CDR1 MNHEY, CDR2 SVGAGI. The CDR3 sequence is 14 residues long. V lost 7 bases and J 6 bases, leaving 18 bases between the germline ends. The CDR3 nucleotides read TGTGCCAGCACCCTCGACCGACAGACCCATGGCTACACCTTC. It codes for CASTLDRQTHGYTF.